The next 25 T cell receptor beta chains were all read from a single sample in a study of blood T cell repertoires in COVID-19. The data were produced by immunoSEQ multiplex PCR, yet TCRdb's version contains in-frame clones alone and is incomplete. This sample yields roughly 130,000 clones, of which around 87% are seen a single time; more than 3.5% belongs to the top ten. Sequencing was done on a sample of peripheral blood. The receptor source for this set is a woman aged 55-69 years with acute or convalescent COVID-19.

The chain combines TRBV5-5 with TRBJ2-5, with D perhaps matching TRBD2 (6 bases). This CDR3 comprises 17 residues. V was cut by 2 bases and J by 4 bases, with 21 bases left in between. Germline-derived CDR1 and CDR2 are SGHKS and YYEKEE (reference sequence). The DNA for the CDR3 is TGTGCCAGCAGCTTCTCTTCCGTGACTAGGTTTCCAGAGACCCAGTACTTC. Translation gives CASSFSSVTRFPETQYF. The full variable domain, completed using reference TRBV5-5 and TRBJ2-5, is DAGVTQSPTHLIKTRGQQVTLRCSPISGHKSVSWYQQVLGQGPQFIFQYYEKEERGRGNFPDRFSARQFPNYSSELNVNALLLGDSALYLCASSFSSVTRFPETQYFGPGTRLLVL.

This chain uses TRBV6-1 with TRBJ2-2; TRBD1 is a possible D gene (6 bases). CDR1 is MNHNS and CDR2 is SASEGT in the germline V gene. The CDR3 is 15 residues long. Trimming shortened V by 2 bases and J by 6 bases, and 13 bases separated the two germline ends. This chain's CDR3 is CASSEQGTTAGELFF. As DNA, the CDR3 is TGTGCCAGCAGTGAACAGGGGACCACCGCCGGGGAGCTGTTTTTT.

The rearrangement joins TRBV3-1 (or the pseudogene TRBV3-2) to TRBJ2-7; tentatively, D is TRBD2 (7 bases). The V end lost 3 bases, the J end lost 6 bases, and 18 bases lay between the germline ends. The V gene's germline CDR1 is LGHDT and CDR2 YNNKEL (reference sequence). CDR3 size: 15 residues. The CDR3 protein is CASSQKRGGPSEQYF. The CDR3 DNA reads as TGTGCCAGCAGCCAGAAACGCGGGGGCCCCTCCGAGCAGTACTTC.

The table lists this clone with a few counts. V and J are TRBV20-1 and TRBJ1-5; D not certain. V lost 3 bases and J lost 5, with 8 bases in between. Germline V gene lookup returns CDR1 DFQATT and CDR2 SNEGSKA (reference sequence). This CDR3 comprises 12 residues. CDR3 sequence (DNA): TGCAGTGCTAGTGCGGGAGATCAGCCCCAGCATTTT. It yields the protein CSASAGDQPQHF.

This clone turned up a few times. J is TRBJ1-2 and V is TRBV7-9, with D possibly being TRBD1 (5 bases). V was pared by 1 base and J by 6 bases, with 9 bases between. The CDR3 has 13 residues. Germline V gene lookup returns CDR1 SEHNR and CDR2 FQNEAQ (reference sequence). The chain's CDR3 is CASSLGQGDGYTF. The DNA for the CDR3 is TGTGCCAGCAGCTTAGGCCAGGGTGATGGCTACACCTTC.

V usage is TRBV9 and J usage is TRBJ1-1; D not resolved. V lost 0 bases and J lost 3, with 6 bases in between. Germline V gene sequence: CDR1 SGDLS, CDR2 YYNGEE. CDR3 size: 13 residues. The CDR3 DNA reads as TGTGCCAGCAGCGTAGACACGTACACTGAAGCTTTCTTT. Amino acid sequence: CASSVDTYTEAFF.

The chain combines TRBV6-5 with TRBJ2-1; TRBD2 matches 8 bases. The CDR3 runs 15 residues. V was clipped by 2 bases and J by 4 bases; unmatched bases: 4. CDR1 and CDR2 (germline): MNHEY, SVGAGI. DNA of the CDR3: TGTGCCAGCAGTTACGTAGCGGGATCGTACAATGAGCAGTTCTTC. This codes for CASSYVAGSYNEQFF.

The rearrangement links TRBV2 to TRBJ2-1, with no clear D. V lost 8 bases, J lost 5 bases, and 19 bases lay in between. The CDR3 sequence is 15 residues long. The germline V gene encodes CDR1 SNHLY and CDR2 FYNNEI. In nucleotides, the CDR3 is TGTGCCAGCCGAATCTCTGAACTCCCCGACAATGAGCAGTTCTTC. It encodes CASRISELPDNEQFF.

The V gene is TRBV27, the J gene TRBJ1-1; TRBD1 aligns across 10 bases. This CDR3 spans 13 amino acids. The V and J ends lost 3 bases and 11 bases, in that order; junction bases with no gene match: 6. CDR1 is MNHEY and CDR2 is SMNVEV in the germline V gene (reference sequence). The CDR3 DNA reads TGTGCCAGCAGTTTTGGGGACAGGGGCCGCGCTTTCTTT. Its protein is CASSFGDRGRAFF.

This clone was detected once. The chain has TRBV7-6 and TRBJ1-3; 8 bases fit TRBD1. After removal of 1 base from V and 0 bases from J, the junction contained 8 bases not matched to a gene. Germline values: CDR1 SGHVS, CDR2 FNYEAQ. CDR3 length: 18 residues. The CDR3 DNA sequence: TGTGCCAGCAGCTTAGGGGTAGGCCAGGGGGCCTCTGGAAACACCATATATTTT. This codes for CASSLGVGQGASGNTIYF. Looking up the rest from reference TRBV7-6 and TRBJ1-3 gives the full variable domain: GAGVSQSPRYKVTKRGQDVALRCDPISGHVSLYWYRQALGQGPEFLTYFNYEAQQDKSGLPNDRFSAERPEGSISTLTIQRTEQRDSAMYRCASSLGVGQGASGNTIYFGEGSWLTVV.

This clone was picked up one time. As DNA, the CDR3 is TGTGCCATCAGTGAGTCCGGGGGAGATACGCAGTATTTT. Residues: CAISESGGDTQYF. The V call is TRBV10-3, the J call TRBJ2-3; perhaps TRBD2 as D (6 bases). V lost 0 bases, J lost 5 bases, and 6 bases lay in between. There are 13 residues in the CDR3. Looked up from germline, CDR1 is ENHRY and CDR2 is SYGVKD.

The chain has TRBV19 and TRBJ1-2; 8 nucleotides line up with TRBD1. The V and J ends lost 5 bases and 4 bases, in that order; junction bases with no gene match: 12. The CDR3 has 16 amino acids. CDR1 and CDR2 from the germline V gene are LNHDA and SQIVND (reference sequence). The CDR3 protein is CASSPGTGLVLYGYTF. The CDR3 DNA reads as TGTGCCAGTAGTCCTGGGACAGGCCTCGTTCTCTATGGCTACACCTTC.

The gene calls are TRBV4-2 and TRBJ2-1, with 10 bases that match TRBD2. The CDR3 contains 14 residues. V shed 0 bases and J 14 bases; nucleotides not matched to a gene: 7. From germline, CDR1 is LGHNA and CDR2 YNFKEQ. In DNA form, the CDR3 reads TGTGCCAGCAGCCAAGAGTCGCCCAGCGGGAGGGAGTTCTTC. As protein: CASSQESPSGREFF.

The chain employs TRBV2 and TRBJ1-2, with D perhaps matching TRBD1 (5 bases). Germline V CDR1 and CDR2: SNHLY, FYNNEI. The V and J ends lost 7 bases and 7 bases respectively, with 13 bases between them. The CDR3 spans 12 residues. CDR3 in amino acids: CASTAERGGYTF. As DNA, the CDR3 is TGTGCCAGCACCGCTGAAAGGGGTGGCTACACCTTC.

The chain employs TRBV2 and TRBJ2-3, with 7 bases matching TRBD2. CDR1 and CDR2 from the germline V gene are SNHLY and FYNNEI. CDR3 length: 13 amino acids. Losses at the gene ends were 8 bases for V and 5 bases for J; bases not matched to a gene: 7. The CDR3 nucleotides are TGTGCCAGCTCCCGGGAGGTTGGAGATACGCAGTATTTT. Translated: CASSREVGDTQYF. The entire variable domain, with the rest obtained from reference TRBV2 and TRBJ2-3, is as follows: EPEVTQTPSHQVTQMGQEVILRCVPISNHLYFYWYRQILGQKVEFLVSFYNNEISEKSEIFDDQFSVERPDGSNFTLKIRSTKLEDSAMYFCASSREVGDTQYFGPGTRLTVL.

The chain recombines TRBV3-1 (or the pseudogene TRBV3-2) with TRBJ2-2; 9 bases are a match to TRBD1. This CDR3 region has 15 residues. Losses at the gene ends were 6 bases for V and 4 bases for J; bases not matched to a gene: 6. Germline V gives CDR1 LGHDT, CDR2 YNNKEL (reference sequence). The CDR3 here is CASRRTGVSTGELFF. CDR3 bases: TGTGCCAGCAGACGGACAGGGGTGAGCACCGGGGAGCTGTTTTTT.

The chain employs TRBV20-1 and TRBJ2-5; unclear D gene. The CDR3 is 13 amino acids. CDR1 and CDR2 from the germline V gene are DFQATT and SNEGSKA (reference sequence). Trimming removed 3 bases at V and 2 bases at J, with 10 bases between. This CDR3 reads CSASRVAQETQYF. The CDR3 nucleotides are TGCAGTGCTAGTAGAGTAGCTCAAGAGACCCAGTACTTC.

The rearrangement joins TRBV24-1 to TRBJ2-3; 11 bases match TRBD2. This CDR3 is 15 amino acids long. The J segment lost 14 bases and the V segment lost 2 bases, leaving 11 bases of the junction unmatched. Germline CDR1 is KGHDR and CDR2 is SFDVKD. The CDR3 here is CATSDSNLAGGPTYF. DNA of the CDR3: TGTGCCACCAGTGATTCGAACTTAGCGGGAGGGCCCACGTATTTT.

CDR3 bases: TGTGCCAGCAGCCCCCCCCAGGGGGCACATGGGCAGCCCCAGCATTTT. Its protein product is CASSPPQGAHGQPQHF. The chain couples TRBV28 to TRBJ1-5, with 8 bases lining up with TRBD1. CDR3 length: 16 residues. V shed 6 bases and J 7 bases; nucleotides not matched to a gene: 14. In germline, CDR1 is MDHEN, CDR2 SYDVKM.

V gene TRBV12-3 or TRBV12-4 combines with J gene TRBJ1-2; perhaps TRBD1 as D (6 bases). CDR3 length: 13 residues. V was shortened by 5 bases and J by 5 bases, with 12 bases between the two germline ends. The CDR3 DNA reads TGTGCCAGCAGTCCAGACAGGTTGTATGGCTACACCTTC. Translating it yields CASSPDRLYGYTF.

The chain joins TRBV12-3 or TRBV12-4 to TRBJ1-1; D is undetermined. V was clipped by 7 bases and J by 8 bases, with 17 bases between them. The CDR3 spans 13 residues. The CDR3 is CASISGWLKEAFF. Written as DNA, the CDR3 is TGTGCCAGCATCTCCGGGTGGCTCAAGGAAGCTTTCTTT.

This chain joins TRBV5-4 and TRBJ1-1, with D possibly matching TRBD1 (5 bases). The V gene lost 4 bases and the J gene lost 1 base, with 14 bases spanning the gap. Germline V gives CDR1 SGHNT, CDR2 YYREEE (reference sequence). The length of the CDR3 is 15 residues. The CDR3, as DNA: TGTGCCAGCAGCCGTTTTCAGGGAGGGAACACTGAAGCTTTCTTT. Translating it yields CASSRFQGGNTEAFF.

Only a few counts were recorded for this clone. The chain joins TRBV7-9 to TRBJ2-7, with a possible D match to TRBD1 (6 bases). V lost 6 bases and J 6 bases, leaving 18 bases between the germline ends. Germline CDR1 reads SEHNR; CDR2 reads FQNEAQ (reference sequence). CDR3 size: 14 residues. Here the CDR3 DNA reads TGTGCCAGCAGGAGTGGGGACATAGCCGCCGAGCAGTACTTC. The encoded protein is CASRSGDIAAEQYF.

The chain is built from TRBV30 and TRBJ2-3; D gene unclear. Germline CDR1 is GTSNPN and CDR2 is SVGIG (reference sequence). This CDR3 region has 11 residues. V gave up 1 base and J gave up 6 bases, with 5 bases separating them. The CDR3 region has the DNA TGTGCCTGGAGTGCCCTGGATACGCAGTATTTT. Protein sequence: CAWSALDTQYF.

This clone was counted only a few times. The rearrangement links TRBV6-5 to TRBJ2-5, with D maybe TRBD1 (5 bases). Trimming cost V 7 bases and J 6 bases, with 15 bases left between them. Germline CDR1 and CDR2: MNHEY and SVGAGI. The CDR3 is made up of 13 amino acids. The CDR3 DNA follows: TGTGCCAGCACCCAACAGGTTGGGAAGACCCAGTACTTC. Residues: CASTQQVGKTQYF.